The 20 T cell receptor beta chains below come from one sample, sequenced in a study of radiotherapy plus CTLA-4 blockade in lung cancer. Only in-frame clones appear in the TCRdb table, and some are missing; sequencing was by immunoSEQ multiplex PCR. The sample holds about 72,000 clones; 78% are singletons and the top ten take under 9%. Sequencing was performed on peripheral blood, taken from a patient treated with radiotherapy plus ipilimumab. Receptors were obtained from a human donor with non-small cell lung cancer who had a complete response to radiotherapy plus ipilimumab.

CDR3 sequence reads: CASSLLLAGYTDTQYF. CDR3 in DNA: TGTGCCAGCAGCTTGTTATTGGCGGGCTACACAGATACGCAGTATTTT. This sequence joins TRBV5-4 and TRBJ2-3, with D possibly TRBD2 on 5 matching bases. Looked up from germline, CDR1 is SGHNT and CDR2 is YYREEE (reference sequence). V lost 1 base, J lost 2 bases, and 14 bases lay in between. This CDR3 has 16 amino acids.

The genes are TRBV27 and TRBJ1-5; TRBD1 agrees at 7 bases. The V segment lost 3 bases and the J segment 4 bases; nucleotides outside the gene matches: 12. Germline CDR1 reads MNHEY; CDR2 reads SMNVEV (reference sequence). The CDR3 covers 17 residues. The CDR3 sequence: CASSFIGRGQTNQPQHF. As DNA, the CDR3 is TGTGCCAGCAGTTTTATTGGGAGGGGGCAGACAAATCAGCCCCAGCATTTT.

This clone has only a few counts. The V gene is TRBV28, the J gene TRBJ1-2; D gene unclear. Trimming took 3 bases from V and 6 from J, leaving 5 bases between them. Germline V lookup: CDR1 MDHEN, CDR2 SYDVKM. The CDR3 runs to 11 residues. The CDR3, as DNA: TGTGCCAGCAGTTTGCAGGATGGCTACACCTTC. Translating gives CASSLQDGYTF.

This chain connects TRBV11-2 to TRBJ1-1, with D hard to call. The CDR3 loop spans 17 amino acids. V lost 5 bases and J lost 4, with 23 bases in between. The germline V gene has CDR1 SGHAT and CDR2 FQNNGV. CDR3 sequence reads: CASSPRARRTFRTEAFF. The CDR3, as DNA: TGTGCCAGCAGCCCCCGGGCCCGACGAACTTTTCGCACTGAAGCTTTCTTT.

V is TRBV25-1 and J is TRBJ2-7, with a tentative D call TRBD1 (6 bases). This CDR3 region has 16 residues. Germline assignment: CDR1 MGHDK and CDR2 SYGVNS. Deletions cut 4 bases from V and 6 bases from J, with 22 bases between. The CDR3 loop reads CASSAPSRGTTSEQYF. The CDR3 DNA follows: TGTGCCAGCAGTGCCCCCTCCAGGGGTACTACTTCCGAGCAGTACTTC.

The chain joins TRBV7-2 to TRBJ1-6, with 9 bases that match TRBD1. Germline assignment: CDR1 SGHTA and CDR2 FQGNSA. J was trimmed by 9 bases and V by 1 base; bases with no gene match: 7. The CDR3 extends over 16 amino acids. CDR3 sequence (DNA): TGTGCCAGCAGCTTAGTTGGGGGACAGGGTATTTCACCCCTCCACTTT. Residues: CASSLVGGQGISPLHF.

Written as DNA, the CDR3 is TGTGCCAGCAGCTTCTCCGCAGAATTCTATGGCTACACCTTC. As protein: CASSFSAEFYGYTF. This chain uses TRBV7-9 with TRBJ1-2; no clear D. Trimming took 3 bases from V and 4 from J, leaving 12 bases between them. CDR3 size: 14 residues. Germline loops: CDR1 SEHNR, CDR2 FQNEAQ (reference sequence).

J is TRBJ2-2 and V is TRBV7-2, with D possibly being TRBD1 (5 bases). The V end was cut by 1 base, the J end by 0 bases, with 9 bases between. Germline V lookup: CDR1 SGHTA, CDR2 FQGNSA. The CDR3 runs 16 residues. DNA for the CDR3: TGTGCCAGCAGCTTAGATAGACAGCCGAACACCGGGGAGCTGTTTTTT. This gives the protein CASSLDRQPNTGELFF.

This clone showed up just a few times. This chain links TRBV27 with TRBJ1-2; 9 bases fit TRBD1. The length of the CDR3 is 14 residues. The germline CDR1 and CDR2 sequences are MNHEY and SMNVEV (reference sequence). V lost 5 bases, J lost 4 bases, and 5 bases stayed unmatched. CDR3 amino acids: CASSPGTGIYGYTF. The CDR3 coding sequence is TGTGCCAGCAGTCCAGGGACAGGGATCTATGGCTACACCTTC.

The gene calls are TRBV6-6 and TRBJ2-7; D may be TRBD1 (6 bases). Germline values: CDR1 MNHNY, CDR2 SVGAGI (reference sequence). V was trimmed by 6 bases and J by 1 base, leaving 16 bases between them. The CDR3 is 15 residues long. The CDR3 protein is CASSLDRIFSYEQYF. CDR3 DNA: TGTGCCAGCAGCTTGGACAGAATCTTTTCCTACGAGCAGTACTTC.

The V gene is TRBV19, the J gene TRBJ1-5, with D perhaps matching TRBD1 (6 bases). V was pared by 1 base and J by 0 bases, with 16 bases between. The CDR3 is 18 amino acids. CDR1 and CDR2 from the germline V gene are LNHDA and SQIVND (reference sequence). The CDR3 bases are TGTGCCAGTAGTATAGGCAGGGGTTCCGGCTATAGCAATCAGCCCCAGCATTTT. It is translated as CASSIGRGSGYSNQPQHF.

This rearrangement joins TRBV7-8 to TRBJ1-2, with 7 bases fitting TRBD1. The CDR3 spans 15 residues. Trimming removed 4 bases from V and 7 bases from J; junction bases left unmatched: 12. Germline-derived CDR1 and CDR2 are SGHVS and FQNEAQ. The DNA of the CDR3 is TGTGCCAGCAGCTCGCAATCTACAGGGGAGTTTGGCTACACCTTC. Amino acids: CASSSQSTGEFGYTF. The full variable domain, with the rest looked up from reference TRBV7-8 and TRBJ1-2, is GAGVSQSPRYKVAKRGQDVALRCDPISGHVSLFWYQQALGQGPEFLTYFQNEAQLDKSGLPSDRFFAERPEGSVSTLKIQRTQQEDSAVYLCASSSQSTGEFGYTFGSGTRLTVV.

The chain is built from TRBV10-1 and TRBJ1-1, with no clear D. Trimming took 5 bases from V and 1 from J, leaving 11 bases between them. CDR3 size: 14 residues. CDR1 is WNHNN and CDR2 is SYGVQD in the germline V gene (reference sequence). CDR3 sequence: CASSLGGRNTEAFF. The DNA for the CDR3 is TGCGCCAGCAGTCTAGGAGGACGGAACACTGAAGCTTTCTTT.

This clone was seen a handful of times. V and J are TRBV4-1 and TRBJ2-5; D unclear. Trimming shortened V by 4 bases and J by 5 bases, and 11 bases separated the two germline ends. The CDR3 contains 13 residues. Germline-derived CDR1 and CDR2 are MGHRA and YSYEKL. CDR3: CASSRWQKETQYF. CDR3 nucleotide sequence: TGCGCCAGCAGCCGATGGCAGAAGGAGACCCAGTACTTC.

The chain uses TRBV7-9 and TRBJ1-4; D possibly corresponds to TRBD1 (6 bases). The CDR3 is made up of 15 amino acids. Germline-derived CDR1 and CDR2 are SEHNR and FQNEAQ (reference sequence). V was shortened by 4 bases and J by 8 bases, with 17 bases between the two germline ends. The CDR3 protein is CASSSQQGSWEKLFF. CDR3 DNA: TGTGCCAGCAGCTCCCAGCAGGGGAGTTGGGAAAAACTGTTTTTT.

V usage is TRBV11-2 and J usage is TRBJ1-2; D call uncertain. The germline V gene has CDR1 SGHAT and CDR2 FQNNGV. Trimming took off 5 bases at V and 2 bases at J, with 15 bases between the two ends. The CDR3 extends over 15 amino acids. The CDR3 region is CASSPGIGRNYGYTF. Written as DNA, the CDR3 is TGTGCCAGCAGCCCTGGGATCGGCCGAAACTATGGCTACACCTTC.

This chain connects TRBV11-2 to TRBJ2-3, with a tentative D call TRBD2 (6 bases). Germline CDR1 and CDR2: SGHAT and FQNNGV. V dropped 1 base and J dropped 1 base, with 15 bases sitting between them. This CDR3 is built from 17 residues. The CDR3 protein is CASSLGWEAVGTDTQYF. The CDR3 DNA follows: TGTGCCAGCAGCTTAGGGTGGGAGGCCGTCGGCACAGATACGCAGTATTTT. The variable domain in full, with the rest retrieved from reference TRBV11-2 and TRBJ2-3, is EAGVAQSPRYKIIEKRQSVAFWCNPISGHATLYWYQQILGQGPKLLIQFQNNGVVDDSQLPKDRFSAERLKGVDSTLKIQPAKLEDSAVYLCASSLGWEAVGTDTQYFGPGTRLTVL.

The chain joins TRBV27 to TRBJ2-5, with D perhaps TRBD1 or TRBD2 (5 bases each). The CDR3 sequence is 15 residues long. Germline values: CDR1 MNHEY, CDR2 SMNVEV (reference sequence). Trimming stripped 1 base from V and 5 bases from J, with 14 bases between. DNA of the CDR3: TGTGCCAGCAGTTTATGGTCAGGGAGCCGGGAGACCCAGTACTTC. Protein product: CASSLWSGSRETQYF.

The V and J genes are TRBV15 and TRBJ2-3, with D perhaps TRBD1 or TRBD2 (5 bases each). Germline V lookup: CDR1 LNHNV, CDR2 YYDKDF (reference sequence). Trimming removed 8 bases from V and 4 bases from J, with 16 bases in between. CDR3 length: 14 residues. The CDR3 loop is CATSLGDPADTQYF. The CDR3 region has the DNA TGTGCCACCTCCCTAGGGGACCCCGCAGATACGCAGTATTTT.

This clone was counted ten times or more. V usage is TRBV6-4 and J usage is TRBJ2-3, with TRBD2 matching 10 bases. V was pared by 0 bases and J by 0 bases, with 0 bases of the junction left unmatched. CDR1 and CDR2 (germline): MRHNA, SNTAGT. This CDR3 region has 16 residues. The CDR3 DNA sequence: TGTGCCAGCAGTGACTCGACTAGCGGGAGCACAGATACGCAGTATTTT. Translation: CASSDSTSGSTDTQYF.